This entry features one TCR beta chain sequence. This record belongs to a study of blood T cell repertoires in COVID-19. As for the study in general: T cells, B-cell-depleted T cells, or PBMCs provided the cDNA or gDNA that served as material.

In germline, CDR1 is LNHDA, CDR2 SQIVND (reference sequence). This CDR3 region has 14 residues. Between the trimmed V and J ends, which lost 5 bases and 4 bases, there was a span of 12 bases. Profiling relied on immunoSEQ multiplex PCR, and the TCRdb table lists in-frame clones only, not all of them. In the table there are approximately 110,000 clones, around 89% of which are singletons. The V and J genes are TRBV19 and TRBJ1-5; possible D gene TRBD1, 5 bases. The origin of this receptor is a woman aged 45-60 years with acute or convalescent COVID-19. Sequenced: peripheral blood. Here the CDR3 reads CASSRRDWNQPQHF. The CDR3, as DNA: TGTGCCAGTAGTCGTCGGGACTGGAATCAGCCCCAGCATTTT.